Listed here are 17 T cell receptor beta chains from one sample, sequenced in a study of T cells in Graves' hyperthyroidism and ophthalmopathy (dated by TCRdb to the late 2010s). The library was produced with multiplex PCR. Sequencing took place on an Illumina HiSeq 2000. Amplification of TCR beta CDR3 regions was carried out from RNA transcripts. For the first round of RT-PCR on the TCR CDR3, the HTBI primer set was used together with the Qiagen OneStep RT-PCR kit. TCRdb's own reprocessing of the public reads used fastp at Q25 and MiXCR and kept productive beta chains. Merged by CDR3 protein, the rows form single entries marked with the most common genes and DNA. The sample has about 380,000 distinct CDR3 sequences on record, roughly 14% of them singletons. The top ten clonotypes cover less than 25% of the sample. Source material: blood. These receptors all stem from a man aged 30 to 45 with Graves' hyperthyroidism that later progressed to Graves' ophthalmopathy.

The V call is TRBV3-1, the J call TRBJ1-2; no definite D call. V dropped 3 bases and J dropped 7 bases, with 9 bases sitting between them. The CDR3 contains 12 residues. Germline lookup yields CDR1 LGHDT and CDR2 YNNKEL (reference sequence). The CDR3: CASSQVRGGYTF. CDR3 DNA: TGTGCCAGCAGCCAGGTTCGTGGTGGCTACACCTTC.

This clonotype was picked up many times. The rearrangement uses TRBV2 and TRBJ2-3, with a possible D match to TRBD1 (5 bases). The CDR3 is 14 residues long. Germline CDR1 SNHLY, CDR2 FYNNEI. Trimming left V 3 bases short and J 0 bases short, with 7 bases between. The CDR3: CASSEGPSTDTQYF. Written as DNA, the CDR3 is TGTGCCAGCAGTGAGGGGCCCAGCACAGATACGCAGTATTTT.

At least ten counts were recorded for this clonotype. V gene TRBV27 combines with J gene TRBJ2-5, with 7 positions matching TRBD2. Germline V lookup: CDR1 MNHEY, CDR2 SMNVEV (reference sequence). The CDR3 spans 16 residues. The J segment lost 0 bases and the V segment lost 5 bases, leaving 9 bases of the junction unmatched. CDR3 amino acids: CASSADLRGYQETQYF. The CDR3 DNA reads TGTGCCAGCAGTGCAGACTTGCGGGGGTACCAAGAGACCCAGTACTTC.

The gene calls are TRBV14 and TRBJ2-1; TRBD1 agrees at 8 bases. With 5 bases clipped from V and 4 bases from J, the junction kept 7 bases outside the gene matches. The CDR3 runs to 15 residues. The germline CDR1 and CDR2 sequences are SGHDN and FVKESK. The DNA for the CDR3 is TGTGCCAGCAGCAACCGACAGGGGCAATACAATGAGCAGTTCTTC. As protein: CASSNRQGQYNEQFF.

This clonotype was seen ten or more times. The V and J genes are TRBV2 and TRBJ2-7, with a weak D call TRBD1 (6 bases). Germline loops: CDR1 SNHLY, CDR2 FYNNEI. V shed 6 bases and J shed 4 bases, with 10 bases lying between them. CDR3 length: 12 residues. CDR3 residues: CASRPDSYEQYF. CDR3 coding DNA: TGTGCCAGCAGGCCGGACAGTTACGAGCAGTACTTC.

This clonotype has only a few counts. V and J are TRBV5-4 and TRBJ1-6; D is perhaps TRBD1 (5 bases). CDR1 and CDR2 from the germline V gene are SGHNT and YYREEE (reference sequence). V was shortened by 2 bases and J by 7 bases, with 13 bases between the two germline ends. The CDR3 is made up of 15 amino acids. In DNA form, the CDR3 reads TGTGCCAGCAGCTTTGCAGGGAGGGAAAATTCACCCCTCCACTTT. The encoded protein is CASSFAGRENSPLHF.

The chain recombines TRBV14 with TRBJ2-7; a possible D gene is TRBD2 (5 bases). CDR1 and CDR2 from the germline V gene are SGHDN and FVKESK. The ends were cut back, 3 bases at V and 0 bases at J, with 15 bases in the middle. The CDR3 length is 16 residues. The CDR3: CASSHLDGESSYEQYF. DNA of the CDR3: TGTGCCAGCAGCCACCTCGACGGGGAGAGCTCCTACGAGCAGTACTTC.

This clonotype has a handful of counts. The rearrangement uses TRBV20-1 and TRBJ1-6; 8 nucleotides agree with TRBD1. The germline V gene has CDR1 DFQATT and CDR2 SNEGSKA (reference sequence). The CDR3 sequence is 16 residues long. V gave up 3 bases and J gave up 0 bases; unmatched junction bases: 4. The CDR3 bases are TGCAGTGCTAGTGGGACAGGCAGCTCCTATAATTCACCCCTCCACTTT. Translated, it gives CSASGTGSSYNSPLHF.

This sequence joins TRBV20-1 and TRBJ1-6, with 9 positions matching TRBD1. The CDR3 contains 15 residues. Germline V gene sequence: CDR1 DFQATT, CDR2 SNEGSKA (reference sequence). V was pared by 6 bases and J by 3 bases, with 6 bases of the junction left unmatched. Here the CDR3 DNA reads TGCAGTGCGGGGGGACAGGGCATCTATAATTCACCCCTCCACTTT. Protein: CSAGGQGIYNSPLHF.

This clonotype was seen many times. V usage is TRBV27 and J usage is TRBJ1-1; D is unresolved. CDR3 size: 13 residues. Germline CDR1 MNHEY, CDR2 SMNVEV (reference sequence). Deletions cut 3 bases from V and 5 bases from J, with 10 bases between. The CDR3 loop is CASSLRSMTEAFF. As DNA, the CDR3 is TGTGCCAGCAGTTTGAGGAGTATGACTGAAGCTTTCTTT.

This clonotype was seen a few times. CDR3 DNA: TGCGCCAGCAGCCCGGGGGGAACCTTTAATCAGCCCCAGCATTTT. Translation: CASSPGGTFNQPQHF. This chain connects TRBV5-1 to TRBJ1-5, with TRBD1 as a possible D gene (5 bases). The germline V gene has CDR1 SGHRS and CDR2 YFSETQ. The CDR3 length is 15 residues. The V gene lost 4 bases and the J gene lost 4 bases, with 15 bases spanning the gap.

The CDR3 sequence: CSATAGRDNEQFF. Written as DNA, the CDR3 is TGCAGTGCTACAGCGGGTCGAGACAATGAGCAGTTCTTC. The V and J genes are TRBV20-1 and TRBJ2-1; perhaps TRBD2 as D (6 bases). The V end was cut by 4 bases, the J end by 5 bases, with 12 bases between. CDR3 length: 13 residues. CDR1 is DFQATT and CDR2 is SNEGSKA in the germline V gene (reference sequence).

As concerns this clonotype: One base away lies a much larger clone, so this may be a sequencing read error. J is TRBJ2-7 and V is TRBV6-1, with TRBD1 identical over 7 bases. Germline V gene lookup returns CDR1 MNHNS and CDR2 SASEGT. V trimming: 5 bases; J trimming: 2 bases; junction bases outside the gene matches: 9. The length of the CDR3 is 15 residues. CDR3 sequence (DNA): TGTGCCAGCAGTCTTCCAGGGGGAACGACCTACGAGCAGTACTTC. As protein: CASSLPGGTTYEQYF.

This clonotype was observed many times. J is TRBJ2-3 and V is TRBV5-1; D might be TRBD1 (5 bases). CDR1 is SGHRS and CDR2 is YFSETQ in the germline V gene. This CDR3 spans 16 amino acids. Trimming removed 3 bases at V and 4 bases at J, with 18 bases between. The CDR3 DNA is TGCGCCAGCAGCTCCCAAGGCGTAGGGGCGGCAGATACGCAGTATTTT. As protein: CASSSQGVGAADTQYF. The full variable domain, completed using reference TRBV5-1 and TRBJ2-3, is KAGVTQTPRYLIKTRGQQVTLSCSPISGHRSVSWYQQTPGQGLQFLFEYFSETQRNKGNFPGRFSGRQFSNSRSEMNVSTLELGDSALYLCASSSQGVGAADTQYFGPGTRLTVL.

The rearrangement links TRBV6-1 to TRBJ1-6; TRBD1 aligns across 7 bases. J was trimmed by 5 bases and V by 6 bases; bases with no gene match: 10. The CDR3 sequence is 16 residues long. Germline V lookup: CDR1 MNHNS, CDR2 SASEGT. CDR3 nucleotides: TGTGCCAGCAGCCTCGGGACAGCCCGAGATAATTCACCCCTCCACTTT. Its protein product is CASSLGTARDNSPLHF.

This clonotype was observed at least ten times. The V and J genes are TRBV5-5 and TRBJ2-3, with 7 nucleotides matching TRBD2. The V and J ends lost 0 bases and 5 bases, in that order; junction bases with no gene match: 6. Germline CDR1 and CDR2: SGHKS and YYEKEE (reference sequence). The CDR3 has 15 amino acids. The CDR3 protein is CASSLVIGEGDTQYF. The CDR3 bases are TGTGCCAGCAGCTTGGTTATAGGGGAGGGAGATACGCAGTATTTT.

The chain combines TRBV19 with TRBJ2-7; 9 nucleotides line up with TRBD1. CDR1 and CDR2 (germline): LNHDA, SQIVND (reference sequence). J was trimmed by 1 base and V by 8 bases; bases with no gene match: 3. The CDR3 runs to 13 residues. CDR3 sequence (DNA): TGTGCCAGTGGACAGGGGACATCCTACGAGCAGTACTTC. Protein sequence: CASGQGTSYEQYF.